Listed below are T cell receptor beta chains from one sample, sequenced in a study of blood T cell repertoires in COVID-19. Clones were sequenced by immunoSEQ multiplex PCR, and TCRdb holds only the in-frame ones, with some missing. The repertoire holds 150,000 to 200,000 clones, with 75% to 90% as singletons. The specimen sequenced was PBMCs or T cells enriched from blood (not recorded which). Receptor source: a man in his forties or fifties who had recovered from COVID-19. The CDR3 runs from the conserved cysteine through the conserved F or W. A D gene is named only where the DNA matches it firmly. Some rows mark clone size as missing; the rest say once, few, many or name a class of expanded clone.

.	.	TRBV10-1	TRBJ2-7	CASSDGGASYEQYF	TGCGCCAGCAGTGACGGCGGGGCATCCTACGAGCAGTACTTC
.	.	TRBV5-6	TRBJ1-5	CASSLGQRNQPQHF	TGTGCCAGCAGCTTGGGACAGAGGAATCAGCCCCAGCATTTT
.	.	TRBV28	TRBJ2-7	CASSFGSGEQYF	TGTGCCAGCAGTTTCGGTTCAGGAGAGCAGTACTTC
.	.	TRBV9	TRBJ1-1	CASSVYPVNTEAFF	TGTGCCAGCAGCGTATACCCGGTGAACACTGAAGCTTTCTTT
.	TRBD2	TRBV2	TRBJ2-7	CASSPTSGTYEQYF	TGTGCCAGCAGTCCGACTAGCGGCACCTACGAGCAGTACTTC
.	TRBD1	TRBV19	TRBJ1-5	CASSIGTGNSNQPQHF	TGTGCCAGTAGTATAGGGACAGGGAATAGCAATCAGCCCCAGCATTTT
few	.	TRBV4-2	TRBJ2-3	CASSQALLADTQYF	TGTGCCAGCAGCCAGGCCCTACTAGCAGATACGCAGTATTTT
.	TRBD1	TRBV5-4	TRBJ1-4	CASSLGGQGSNEKLFF	TGTGCCAGCAGCTTGGGGGGACAGGGATCTAATGAAAAACTGTTTTTT
.	.	TRBV19	TRBJ1-2	CASSRAGADYGYTF	TGTGCCAGTAGCCGAGCTGGGGCGGACTATGGCTACACCTTC
.	TRBD1	TRBV11-3	TRBJ1-2	CASSFGTVDSYGYTF	TGTGCCAGCAGCTTTGGGACAGTTGATTCCTATGGCTACACCTTC
once	TRBD1	TRBV7-9	TRBJ1-1	CASSLRMVPGQGVSEAFF	TGTGCCAGCAGCTTAAGGATGGTTCCGGGACAGGGGGTCTCTGAAGCTTTCTTT
.	.	TRBV21-1	TRBJ1-1	CASSPWDRRGTEAFF	TGTGCCAGCAGCCCGTGGGACAGGAGGGGCACTGAAGCTTTCTTT
.	TRBD1	TRBV6-5	TRBJ2-7	CASSTGTASYEQYF	TGTGCCAGCAGTACCGGGACAGCCTCCTACGAGCAGTACTTC
once	.	TRBV27	TRBJ1-2	CASSLRWEGLRGYTF	TGTGCCAGCAGTTTAAGGTGGGAGGGTCTAAGGGGCTACACCTTC
.	.	TRBV5-1	TRBJ2-3	CASEQGSGADTQYF	TGCGCCAGCGAACAGGGGTCGGGGGCAGATACGCAGTATTTT
.	TRBD1	TRBV5-1	TRBJ2-1	CASSYETGVGEQFF	TGCGCCAGCAGTTACGAGACAGGGGTCGGTGAGCAGTTCTTC
.	.	TRBV30	TRBJ1-3	CAWSSKGVGNTIYF	TGTGCCTGGAGTTCCAAGGGAGTAGGAAACACCATATATTTT
.	TRBD1	TRBV11-2	TRBJ1-2	CASSTRDRGDYGYTF	TGTGCCAGCAGCACCCGGGACAGGGGGGACTATGGCTACACCTTC
.	.	TRBV5-5	TRBJ1-2	CASSPGSWDGYTF	TGTGCCAGCAGCCCCGGGTCCTGGGATGGCTACACCTTC
.	.	TRBV6-6	TRBJ2-7	CASSYDSILNEQYF	TGTGCCAGCAGTTACGACAGTATCCTTAACGAGCAGTACTTC
.	.	TRBV19	TRBJ1-1	CASSLRGLNTEAFF	TGTGCCAGTAGTCTCAGAGGCTTGAACACTGAAGCTTTCTTT
.	TRBD1	TRBV9	TRBJ2-1	CASSVYRGRGEQFF	TGTGCCAGCAGCGTGTACAGGGGGCGTGGGGAGCAGTTCTTC
few	TRBD1	TRBV6-6	TRBJ1-1	CASSRTGVSLGTEAFF	TGTGCCAGCAGTCGAACAGGGGTCAGCTTAGGCACTGAAGCTTTCTTT
.	.	TRBV6-2/TRBV6-3	TRBJ1-1	CASSSTGVRLVNTEAFF	TGTGCCAGCAGTTCGACAGGAGTTAGGTTGGTGAACACTGAAGCTTTCTTT
.	.	TRBV9	TRBJ2-4	CASSTGLAKNIQYF	TGTGCCAGCAGCACGGGACTAGCCAAAAACATTCAGTACTTC
.	.	TRBV3-1/TRBV3-2	TRBJ1-2	CASSQAGAGGYTF	TGTGCCAGCAGCCAAGCAGGGGCGGGTGGCTACACCTTC
.	.	TRBV9	TRBJ2-6	CASSGFGLGANVLTF	TGTGCCAGCAGCGGCTTTGGGCTCGGGGCCAACGTCCTGACTTTC
.	.	TRBV19	TRBJ1-1	CASSLNPLRVGEAFF	TGTGCCAGTAGTCTCAACCCCCTCAGGGTTGGTGAAGCTTTCTTT
.	.	TRBV2	TRBJ1-2	CASSLESYGYTF	TGTGCCAGCAGCCTGGAGTCGTATGGCTACACCTTC
.	.	TRBV3-1/TRBV3-2	TRBJ1-6	CASSQGGDSPLHF	TGTGCCAGCAGCCAAGGGGGGGATTCACCCCTCCACTTT
.	.	TRBV10-2	TRBJ2-4	CASSGVLAKNIQYF	TGCGCCAGCAGCGGGGTCCTAGCCAAAAACATTCAGTACTTC
.	.	TRBV5-1	TRBJ2-1	CASSSVGSGGSSYNEQFF	TGCGCCAGCAGCTCCGTGGGATCCGGGGGATCCTCCTACAATGAGCAGTTCTTC
.	.	TRBV28	TRBJ1-2	CASRTPGRGLYGYTF	TGTGCCAGCAGGACCCCCGGTAGGGGCCTTTATGGCTACACCTTC
.	.	TRBV11-2	TRBJ1-5	CASSPSYGSNQPQHF	TGTGCCAGCAGCCCCTCCTACGGTAGCAATCAGCCCCAGCATTTT
.	TRBD2	TRBV29-1	TRBJ2-7	CSVESGGRNDEQYF	TGCAGCGTTGAAAGCGGGGGGAGAAACGACGAGCAGTACTTC
.	TRBD1	TRBV13	TRBJ1-6	CASSPRQGNSPLHF	TGTGCCAGCAGCCCTAGACAGGGTAATTCACCCCTCCACTTT
.	TRBD2	TRBV11-3	TRBJ2-1	CASSREGGIPYNEQFF	TGTGCCAGCAGCCGGGAGGGGGGCATCCCCTACAATGAGCAGTTCTTC
.	.	TRBV19	TRBJ1-1	CASSIDRVGGTEAFF	TGTGCCAGTAGTATAGATCGAGTAGGGGGCACTGAAGCTTTCTTT
.	TRBD1	TRBV6-5	TRBJ1-4	CASSYGGTGKLFF	TGTGCCAGCAGTTACGGGGGGACAGGGAAACTGTTTTTT
.	.	TRBV29-1	TRBJ2-1	CSVGGLFNEQFF	TGCAGCGTTGGCGGACTTTTCAATGAGCAGTTCTTC
.	.	TRBV20-1	TRBJ2-7	CSASDGGEQYF	TGCAGTGCTAGCGACGGGGGCGAGCAGTACTTC
once	.	TRBV5-1	TRBJ2-7	CASSREAASLGYEQYF	TGCGCCAGCAGTAGGGAGGCGGCTTCCTTAGGTTACGAGCAGTACTTC
few	.	TRBV12-3/TRBV12-4	TRBJ1-1	CASGAQQNTEAFF	TGTGCCAGCGGGGCACAGCAAAACACTGAAGCTTTCTTT
few	TRBD1	TRBV25-1	TRBJ2-7	CASSGDRENYEQYF	TGTGCCAGCAGTGGGGACAGGGAAAACTACGAGCAGTACTTC
.	.	TRBV27	TRBJ1-6	CASSLGWGGALHF	TGTGCCAGCAGTTTAGGCTGGGGAGGAGCCCTCCACTTT